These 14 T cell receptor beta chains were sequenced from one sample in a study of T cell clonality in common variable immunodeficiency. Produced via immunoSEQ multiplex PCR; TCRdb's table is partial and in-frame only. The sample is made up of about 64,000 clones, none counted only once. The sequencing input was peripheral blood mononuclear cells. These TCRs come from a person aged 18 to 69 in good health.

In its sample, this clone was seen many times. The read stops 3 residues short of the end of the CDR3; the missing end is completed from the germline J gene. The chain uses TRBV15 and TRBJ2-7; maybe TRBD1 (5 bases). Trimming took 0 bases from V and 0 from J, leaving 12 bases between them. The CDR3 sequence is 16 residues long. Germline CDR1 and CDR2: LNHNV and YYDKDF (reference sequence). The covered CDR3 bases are TGTGCCACCAGCAGAGATAAGGGGCCGGTCTCCTACGAG. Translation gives CATSRDKGPVSYE. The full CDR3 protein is CATSRDKGPVSYEQYF.

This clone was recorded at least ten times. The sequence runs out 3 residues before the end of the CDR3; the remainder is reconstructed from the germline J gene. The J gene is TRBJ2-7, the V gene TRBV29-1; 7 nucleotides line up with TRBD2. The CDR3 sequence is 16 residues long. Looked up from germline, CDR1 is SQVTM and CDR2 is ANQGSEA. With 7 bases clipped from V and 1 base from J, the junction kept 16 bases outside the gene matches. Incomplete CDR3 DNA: TGCAGCGCTTTGAGAGGAGGAGCGGGGCTTTCCTACGAG. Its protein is CSALRGGAGLSYE. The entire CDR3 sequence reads CSALRGGAGLSYEQYF.

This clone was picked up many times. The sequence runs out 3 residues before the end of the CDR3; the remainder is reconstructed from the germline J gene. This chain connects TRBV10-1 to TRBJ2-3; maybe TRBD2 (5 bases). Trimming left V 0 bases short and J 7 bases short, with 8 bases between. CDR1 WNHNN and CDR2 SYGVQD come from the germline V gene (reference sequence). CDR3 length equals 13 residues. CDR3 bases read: TGCGCCAGCAGTGAGTCCCGGGGATATACG. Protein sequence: CASSESRGYT. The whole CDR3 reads CASSESRGYTQYF.

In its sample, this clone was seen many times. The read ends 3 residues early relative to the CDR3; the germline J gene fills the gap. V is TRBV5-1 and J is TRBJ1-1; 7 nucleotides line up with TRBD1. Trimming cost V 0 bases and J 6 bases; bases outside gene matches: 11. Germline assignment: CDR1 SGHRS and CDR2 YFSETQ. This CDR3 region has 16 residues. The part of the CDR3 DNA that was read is TGCGCCAGCAGCTTGGCGTTAGGGGGCACGGCGTCTGAA. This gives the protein CASSLALGGTASE. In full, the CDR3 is CASSLALGGTASEAFF.

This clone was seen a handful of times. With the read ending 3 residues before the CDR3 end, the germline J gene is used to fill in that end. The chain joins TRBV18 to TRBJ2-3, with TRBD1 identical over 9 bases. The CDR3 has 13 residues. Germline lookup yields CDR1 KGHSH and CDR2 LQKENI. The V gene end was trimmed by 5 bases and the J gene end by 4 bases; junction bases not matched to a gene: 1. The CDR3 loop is CASSGTGSDTQYF. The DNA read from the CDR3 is TGTGCCAGCTCAGGGACAGGGTCAGATACG.

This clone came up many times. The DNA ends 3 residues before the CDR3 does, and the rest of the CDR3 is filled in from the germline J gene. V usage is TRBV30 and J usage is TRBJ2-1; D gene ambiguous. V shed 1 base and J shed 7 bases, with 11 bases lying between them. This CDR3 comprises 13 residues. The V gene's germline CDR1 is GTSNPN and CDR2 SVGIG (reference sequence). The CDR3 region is CAWSGNSWNEQFF. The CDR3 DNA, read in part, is TGTGCCTGGAGTGGTAACAGTTGGAATGAG.

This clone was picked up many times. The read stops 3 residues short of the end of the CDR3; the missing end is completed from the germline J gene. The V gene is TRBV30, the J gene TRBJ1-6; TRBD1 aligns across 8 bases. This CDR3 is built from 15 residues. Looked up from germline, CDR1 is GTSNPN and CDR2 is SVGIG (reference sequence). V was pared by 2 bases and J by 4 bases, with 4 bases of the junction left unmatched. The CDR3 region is CAWSFDRGYNSPLHF. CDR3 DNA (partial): TGTGCCTGGAGTTTCGACAGGGGATATAATTCACCC.

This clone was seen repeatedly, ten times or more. The CDR3 region is CASSFREATVYNEQFF. The covered CDR3 bases are TGTGCCAGCAGCTTTAGGGAAGCGACAGTGTACAATGAG. The chain has TRBV7-6 and TRBJ2-1, with a weak D call TRBD1 (5 bases). The read terminates 3 residues before the CDR3 end, so the remaining end is supplied by the germline J gene. The CDR3 has 16 amino acids. Trimming left V 3 bases short and J 4 bases short, with 16 bases between. Germline V gives CDR1 SGHVS, CDR2 FNYEAQ.

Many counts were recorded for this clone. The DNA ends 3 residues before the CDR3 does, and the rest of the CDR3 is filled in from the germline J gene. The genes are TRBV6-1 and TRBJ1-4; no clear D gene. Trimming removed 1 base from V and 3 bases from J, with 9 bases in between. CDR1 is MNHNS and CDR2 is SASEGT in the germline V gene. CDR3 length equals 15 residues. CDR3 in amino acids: CASSEVNRANEKLFF. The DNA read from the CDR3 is TGTGCCAGCAGTGAAGTAAATAGGGCTAATGAAAAA.

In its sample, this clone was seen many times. CDR3 residues: CASSSSSGGGLLYEQYF. The DNA read from the CDR3 is TGTGCCAGCAGCTCAAGTAGCGGGGGGGGGCTCCTCTACGAG. The chain employs TRBV7-6 and TRBJ2-7; 11 bases fit TRBD2. Sequencing ends 3 residues short of the CDR3 end; the germline J gene provides the rest. The CDR3 is made up of 17 amino acids. Germline-derived CDR1 and CDR2 are SGHVS and FNYEAQ. V lost 4 bases and J lost 3; bases outside the gene matches: 11.

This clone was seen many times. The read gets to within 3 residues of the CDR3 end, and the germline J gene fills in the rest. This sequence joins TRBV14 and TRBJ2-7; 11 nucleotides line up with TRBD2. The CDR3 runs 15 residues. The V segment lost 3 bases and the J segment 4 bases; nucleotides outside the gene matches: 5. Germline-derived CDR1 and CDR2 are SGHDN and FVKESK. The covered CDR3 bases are TGTGCCAGCAGCCAGATACTAGCGGGAGTGTACGAG. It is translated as CASSQILAGVYE. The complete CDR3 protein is CASSQILAGVYEQYF.

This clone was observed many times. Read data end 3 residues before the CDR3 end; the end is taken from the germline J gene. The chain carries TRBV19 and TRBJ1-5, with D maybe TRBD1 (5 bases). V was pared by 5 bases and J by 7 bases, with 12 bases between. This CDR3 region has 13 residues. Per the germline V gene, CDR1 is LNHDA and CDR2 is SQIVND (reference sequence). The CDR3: CASSFRVGQPQHF. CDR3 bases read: TGTGCCAGTAGTTTCAGGGTCGGGCAGCCC.

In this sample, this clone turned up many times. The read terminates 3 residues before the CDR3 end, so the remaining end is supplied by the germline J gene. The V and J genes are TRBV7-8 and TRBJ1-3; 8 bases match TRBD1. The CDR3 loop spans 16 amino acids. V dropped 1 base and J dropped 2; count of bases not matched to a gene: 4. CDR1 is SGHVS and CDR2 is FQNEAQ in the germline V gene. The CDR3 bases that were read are TGTGCCAGCAGCTTAGTCCAGGGGGCAGCTGGAAACACC. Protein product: CASSLVQGAAGNT. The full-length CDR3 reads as CASSLVQGAAGNTIYF.

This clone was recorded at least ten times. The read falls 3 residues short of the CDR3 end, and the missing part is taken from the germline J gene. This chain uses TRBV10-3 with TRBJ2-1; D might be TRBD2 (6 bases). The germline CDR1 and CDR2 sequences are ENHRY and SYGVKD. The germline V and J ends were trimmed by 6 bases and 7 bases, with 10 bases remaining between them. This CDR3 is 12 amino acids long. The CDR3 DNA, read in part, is TGTGCCATCAGGTCGGGGACTAATGAG. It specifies CAIRSGTNE. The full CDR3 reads CAIRSGTNEQFF.